The clone carrying this TCR beta chain came up a few times. Antigen: not known. This record belongs to a study of identical twins. Findings and limits, study-wide: Fewer insertions marked abundant cord blood beta clonotypes; young adult naive trended weakly, memory not at all. Some out-of-frame alpha sequences were shared by twins, and these showed excess low generation probability. Instead of following the same donors, the conclusions were based on cross-sectional statistical analysis.

The cDNA had a unique molecular identifier and a template-switch universal primer site. Each CDR3 protein gets one entry after TCRdb re-called the 5' RACE reads with MiXCR. In the table there are 1.5 million to 2 million distinct CDR3 sequences, around 29% of which are singletons. Germline V CDR1 and CDR2: DFQATT, SNEGSKA (reference sequence). The CDR3 loop spans 14 amino acids. V lost 2 bases, J lost 3 bases, and 4 bases stayed unmatched. Sequenced input: cord blood. The sequence derives from a newborn girl in good health. The rearrangement links TRBV20-1 to TRBJ2-7; 10 bases are a match to TRBD1. CDR3 in DNA: TGCAGTGCTAGAACCCGGGACAGGGGCTACGAGCAGTACTTC. Encoded protein: CSARTRDRGYEQYF.